The 14 T cell receptor beta chains below were found in one sample sequenced in a study of T cell responses to AZD1222 COVID-19 vaccine. Some clones are missing from TCRdb's copy, which holds only in-frame ones; the method was immunoSEQ multiplex PCR. The sample carries approximately 64,000 clones, 75% to 95% recorded once. Material: peripheral blood, obtained 28 days after the second dose of the MenACWY control vaccine. The receptor set was obtained from an adult who received the MenACWY meningococcal vaccine as a control.

This chain links TRBV5-1 with TRBJ1-2; D is unresolved. This CDR3 comprises 13 residues. The ends were cut back, 0 bases at V and 4 bases at J, with 7 bases in the middle. The V gene's germline CDR1 is SGHRS and CDR2 YFSETQ. This CDR3 is CASSLGSTYGYTF. The DNA of the CDR3 is TGCGCCAGCAGCTTGGGAAGTACCTATGGCTACACCTTC.

Comment on this clone: This clone may be a read error of a much larger clone one base away. The gene calls are TRBV7-9 and TRBJ1-1; no clear D. Germline V gene sequence: CDR1 SEHNR, CDR2 FQNEAQ (reference sequence). V gave up 1 base and J gave up 4 bases, with 7 bases separating them. The CDR3 contains 13 residues. The CDR3 loop reads CASSLDVGTEAFF. The DNA of the CDR3 is TGTGCCAGCAGCTTAGATGTGGGCACTGAAGCTTTCTTT.

The chain has TRBV6-6 and TRBJ2-1, with 7 bases aligning to TRBD2. Germline V lookup: CDR1 MNHNY, CDR2 SVGAGI (reference sequence). The CDR3 runs 13 residues. The J segment lost 7 bases and the V segment lost 10 bases, leaving 10 bases of the junction unmatched. The CDR3 reads CATLSVSGNEQFF. The CDR3 bases are TGTGCCACCCTCAGCGTTAGCGGGAATGAGCAGTTCTTC.

The chain recombines TRBV12-3 or TRBV12-4 with TRBJ1-4, with D unclear. This CDR3 has 12 amino acids. Trimming removed 6 bases from V and 8 bases from J, with 10 bases in between. CDR3 coding DNA: TGTGCCAGCAGGCGAGGGAGCGAAAAACTGTTTTTT. It is translated as CASRRGSEKLFF.

This chain links TRBV19 with TRBJ2-1; D might be TRBD2 (6 bases). V was clipped by 4 bases and J by 2 bases, with 15 bases between them. The CDR3 length is 16 residues. Germline CDR1 LNHDA, CDR2 SQIVND (reference sequence). As DNA, the CDR3 is TGTGCCAGTAGTACATTAGCGGCTCAGCCCTACAATGAGCAGTTCTTC. This sequence encodes CASSTLAAQPYNEQFF.

This clone was recorded once. The chain joins TRBV5-1 to TRBJ1-1; D might be TRBD1 (6 bases). CDR3 length: 16 amino acids. Germline V CDR1 and CDR2: SGHRS, YFSETQ. V gave up 2 bases and J gave up 1 base, with 15 bases separating them. The CDR3 DNA reads TGCGCCAGCAGCTTTCCCACGACAGGTTCGAACACTGAAGCTTTCTTT. Its protein is CASSFPTTGSNTEAFF.

The chain couples TRBV28 to TRBJ2-4; 8 bases line up with TRBD1. The CDR3 totals 16 residues. V gave up 5 bases and J gave up 6 bases; unmatched junction bases: 12. Germline CDR1 is MDHEN and CDR2 is SYDVKM. CDR3: CASSPHQGAGGNIQYF. The CDR3 coding sequence is TGTGCCAGCAGTCCTCATCAGGGGGCAGGGGGAAACATTCAGTACTTC.

The chain couples TRBV5-5 to TRBJ2-6; 7 bases line up with TRBD1. Germline CDR1 SGHKS, CDR2 YYEKEE (reference sequence). The CDR3 is made up of 20 amino acids. With V trimmed by 0 bases and J by 2 bases, 14 bases remained unmatched. The chain's CDR3 is CASSLVFRDRVTAGANVLTF. The CDR3 nucleotides read TGTGCCAGCAGCTTGGTTTTTCGCGACAGGGTAACTGCTGGGGCCAACGTCCTGACTTTC.

The J gene is TRBJ2-4, the V gene TRBV28; 9 bases map to TRBD1. V lost 6 bases and J lost 7; bases outside the gene matches: 10. Germline V gene sequence: CDR1 MDHEN, CDR2 SYDVKM. CDR3 length: 15 amino acids. CDR3 sequence (DNA): TGTGCCAGCAGCCCAACCGGGACAGGGATCAACATTCAGTACTTC. Its translation: CASSPTGTGINIQYF.

The J gene is TRBJ2-7, the V gene TRBV5-5, with a weak D call TRBD2 (5 bases). CDR1 and CDR2 (germline): SGHKS, YYEKEE (reference sequence). This CDR3 comprises 15 residues. Trimming took 2 bases from V and 0 from J, leaving 12 bases between them. The CDR3 spells CASSFSKDSSYEQYF. As DNA, the CDR3 is TGTGCCAGCAGCTTCTCCAAGGACTCCTCCTACGAGCAGTACTTC.

The V and J genes are TRBV7-9 and TRBJ1-5; the D is unclear. Germline-derived CDR1 and CDR2 are SEHNR and FQNEAQ (reference sequence). The V and J ends lost 6 bases and 7 bases respectively, with 22 bases between them. This CDR3 is built from 16 residues. As DNA, the CDR3 is TGTGCCAGCAGTCTCCCGGGAAGTATGGAAGGCCAGCCCCAGCATTTT. It codes for CASSLPGSMEGQPQHF.

The CDR3 region has the DNA TGTGCTAGTGGTCGGGACAGGGAGGCCCCTGCTTTAAAAGCTTTCTTT. This encodes CASGRDREAPALKAFF. The rearrangement joins TRBV12-5 to TRBJ1-1; 9 nucleotides match TRBD1. The CDR3 is made up of 16 amino acids. Trimming cost V 5 bases and J 9 bases; bases outside gene matches: 16. Germline CDR1 and CDR2: LGHNT and FRNRAP.

The chain recombines TRBV7-2 with TRBJ2-3; no reliable D call. This CDR3 contains 12 residues. In germline, CDR1 is SGHTA, CDR2 FQGNSA. V shed 3 bases and J shed 5 bases, with 6 bases lying between them. For the CDR3, the DNA is TGTGCCAGCAGCTTTCGAATAGATACGCAGTATTTT. It codes for CASSFRIDTQYF.

V usage is TRBV19 and J usage is TRBJ1-1; D gene unclear. V was cut by 5 bases and J by 6 bases, with 10 bases left in between. The CDR3 runs 12 residues. CDR1 is LNHDA and CDR2 is SQIVND in the germline V gene (reference sequence). The DNA of the CDR3 is TGTGCCAGTAGTCCCCGGGTCTCTGAAGCTTTCTTT. Translating it yields CASSPRVSEAFF.